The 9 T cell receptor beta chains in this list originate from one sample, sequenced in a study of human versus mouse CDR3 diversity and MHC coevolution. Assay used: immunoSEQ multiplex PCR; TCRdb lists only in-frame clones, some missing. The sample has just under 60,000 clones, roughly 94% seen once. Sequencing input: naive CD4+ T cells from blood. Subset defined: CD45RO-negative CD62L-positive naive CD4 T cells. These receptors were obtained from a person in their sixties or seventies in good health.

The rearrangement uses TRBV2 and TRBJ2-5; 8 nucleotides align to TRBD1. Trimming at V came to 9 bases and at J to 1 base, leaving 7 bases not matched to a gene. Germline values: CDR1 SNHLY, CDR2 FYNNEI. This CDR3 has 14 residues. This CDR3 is CASRVDRAQETQYF. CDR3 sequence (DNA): TGTGCCAGTAGGGTGGACAGGGCCCAAGAGACCCAGTACTTC.

CDR3: CASSSQGSTGELFF. DNA for the CDR3: TGCGCCAGCAGCTCGCAGGGATCCACCGGGGAGCTGTTTTTT. This chain joins TRBV5-1 and TRBJ2-2; D possibly corresponds to TRBD1 (5 bases). Germline V gene sequence: CDR1 SGHRS, CDR2 YFSETQ. The CDR3 has 14 amino acids. The germline V and J ends were trimmed by 3 bases and 4 bases, with 10 bases remaining between them.

CDR3 residues: CASSQKNTEAFF. As DNA, the CDR3 is TGTGCCAGCAGCCAAAAGAACACTGAAGCTTTCTTT. J is TRBJ1-1 and V is TRBV2; D gene unclear. This CDR3 is 12 amino acids long. Germline CDR1 reads SNHLY; CDR2 reads FYNNEI. With 6 bases removed from V and 1 base from J, the gap between germline ends came to 6 bases.

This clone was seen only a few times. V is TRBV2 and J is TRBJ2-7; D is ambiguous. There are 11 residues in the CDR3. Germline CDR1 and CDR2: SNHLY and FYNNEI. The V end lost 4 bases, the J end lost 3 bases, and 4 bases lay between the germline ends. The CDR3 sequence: CASSALYEQYF. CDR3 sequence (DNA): TGTGCCAGCAGTGCCCTCTACGAGCAGTACTTC. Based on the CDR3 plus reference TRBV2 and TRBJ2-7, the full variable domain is EPEVTQTPSHQVTQMGQEVILRCVPISNHLYFYWYRQILGQKVEFLVSFYNNEISEKSEIFDDQFSVERPDGSNFTLKIRSTKLEDSAMYFCASSALYEQYFGPGTRLTVT.

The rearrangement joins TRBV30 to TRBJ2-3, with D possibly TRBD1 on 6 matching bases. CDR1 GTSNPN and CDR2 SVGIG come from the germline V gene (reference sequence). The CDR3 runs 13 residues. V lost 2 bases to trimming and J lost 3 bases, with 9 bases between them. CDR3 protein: CAWSNRVTDTQYF. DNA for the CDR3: TGTGCCTGGAGTAACAGGGTTACAGATACGCAGTATTTT.

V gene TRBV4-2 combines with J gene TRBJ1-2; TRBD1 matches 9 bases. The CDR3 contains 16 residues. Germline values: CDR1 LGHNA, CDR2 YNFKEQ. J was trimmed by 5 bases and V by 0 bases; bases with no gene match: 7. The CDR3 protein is CASSQDFGQGRYGYTF. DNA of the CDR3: TGTGCCAGCAGCCAAGATTTTGGACAGGGGAGGTATGGCTACACCTTC.

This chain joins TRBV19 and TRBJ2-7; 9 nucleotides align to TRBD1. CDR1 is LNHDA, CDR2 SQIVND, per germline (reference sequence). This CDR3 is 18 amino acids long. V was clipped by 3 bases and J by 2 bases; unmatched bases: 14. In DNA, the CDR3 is TGTGCCAGTAGTATTGGCGGGGGCCTGACAGGGGGTACCTACGAGCAGTACTTC. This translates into CASSIGGGLTGGTYEQYF.

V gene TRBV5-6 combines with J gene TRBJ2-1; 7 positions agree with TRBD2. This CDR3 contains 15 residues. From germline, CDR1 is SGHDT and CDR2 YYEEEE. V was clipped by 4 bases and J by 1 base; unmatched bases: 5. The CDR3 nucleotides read TGTGCCAGCAGCCAGCGGGGTCCGTCCTACAATGAGCAGTTCTTC. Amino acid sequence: CASSQRGPSYNEQFF.

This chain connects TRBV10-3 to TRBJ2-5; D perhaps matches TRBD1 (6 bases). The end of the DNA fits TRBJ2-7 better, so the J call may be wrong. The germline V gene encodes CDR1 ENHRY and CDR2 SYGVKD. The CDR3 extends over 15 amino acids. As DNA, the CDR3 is TGTGCCATCAGTGAGCGTGGGACATCATCCTACGAGCAGTACTTC. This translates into CAISERGTSSYEQYF.